This T cell receptor beta chain was identified during a study of early T cells in non-severe SARS-CoV-2 infection. Study overall: The input, bulk RNA from unsorted whole blood, was sequenced, and chains were unpaired.

Researchers attached unique molecular identifiers to individual cDNA molecules. TCRdb reanalysed the 5' RACE reads using MiXCR and keeps one entry per CDR3 protein. The sample holds tens of thousands of distinct CDR3 sequences, just under 15% seen once. Study-wide findings and caveats: Using VDJdb, the matching emphasized anti-spike CD8 responses while missing private and CD4 specificities.

CDR1 and CDR2 (germline): SQVTM, ANQGSEA. Trimming pared 4 bases from V and 2 bases from J, leaving 12 bases between. This CDR3 has 13 amino acids. This clonotype was found many times. What it binds is unknown. The chain employs TRBV29-1 and TRBJ2-7; D is undetermined. The source material was whole blood. This TCR derives from an adult who was a healthcare worker with PCR-confirmed SARS-CoV-2 infection or an uninfected control (not recorded which). The CDR3 DNA sequence: TGCAGCGTTGTCATCCTTAATGCCTACGAGCAGTACTTC. This codes for CSVVILNAYEQYF.